Below, one TCR beta chain is given with its context. The record originates from a study of patients and donors after allogeneic stem cell transplantation. TCRdb redid the calling of the RT-PCR reads with MiXCR, one entry per CDR3 protein. Of tens of thousands of distinct CDR3 sequences listed, around 5% are singletons. The CDR3 is made up of 15 amino acids. Germline V gene data show CDR1 as MDHEN and CDR2 as SYDVKM. The V end was cut by 7 bases, the J end by 9 bases, with 22 bases between. The sample taken for sequencing was blood, either unsorted or a sorted T cell fraction (not recorded which). The chain has TRBV28 and TRBJ2-1, with D possibly being TRBD2 (6 bases). The clonotype comes from a human donor who was either an allogeneic HSCT recipient or a stem cell or donor lymphocyte infusion donor (not recorded which). It is not recorded whose cells these are; they may come from a transplant donor. Here the CDR3 reads CASMGGINSRGEQFF. The CDR3 coding sequence is TGTGCCAGCATGGGCGGGATCAACTCTCGCGGTGAGCAGTTCTTC.